The subject of this entry is one T cell receptor (beta chain). Its antigen remains undetermined. One base away there is no much larger clone; base qualities are not given. A patient counted as having stable Graves' hyperthyroidism if no progression to ophthalmopathy occurred over 18 months of follow-up. The hyperthyroidism patients were between 18 and 65 years old and newly diagnosed, with a disease duration of less than 2 months. Patients with uncontrolled infections, other autoimmune diseases, pregnancy or lactation were excluded. Diagnoses relied on clinical symptoms, serum thyroxine and TRAb, thyroid ultrasound and orbital computed tomography. PBMCs were isolated from about 9.2 ml of fresh peripheral blood by Ficoll-Paque density gradient centrifugation. Total RNA was extracted with Trizol reagent, and quality was checked on an Agilent 2100 Bioanalyzer. The CDR3 contains 15 residues, cysteine and phenylalanine counted. Of all the DNA, just the CDR3 is kept, 45 bases in frame from base 1. Ends trimmed: V by 1 base, J by 2 bases; bases unmatched to a gene: 2. From a lookup of the germline V gene (reference sequence), CDR1 and CDR2 are SGHKS and YYEKEE.

These data originate in a study of T cells in Graves' hyperthyroidism and ophthalmopathy (dated by TCRdb to about 2019). Study-wide context: Peripheral blood samples were taken at the time of initial diagnosis, prior to any treatment. The paper reports TCR Vbeta CDR3 sequencing of approximately 140 peripheral blood samples: under 45 ophthalmopathy, about 75 hyperthyroidism and around 17 progressor patients. Thyroid tissue and blood T-cell repertoires from about six Graves' hyperthyroidism patients were also compared in the study. The roughly 90 discovery patients were divided at random into training and test sets in a 7:3 ratio. An independent validation cohort of under 20 hyperthyroidism patients and more than 15 patients who later progressed to ophthalmopathy tested prospective prediction of ophthalmopathy. A discovery cohort of approximately 97 patients, about 44 with Graves' ophthalmopathy and about 58 with stable Graves' hyperthyroidism, was used to find distinguishing TCR V-J signatures. Following sampling, methimazole starting at 30 mg daily was given to hyperthyroidism patients, and high-dose intravenous methylprednisolone was given to ophthalmopathy patients.

The TCR beta CDR3 regions were amplified from RNA transcripts. For the first round of RT-PCR on the TCR CDR3, the HTBI primer set was used together with the Qiagen OneStep RT-PCR kit. Libraries were constructed in a second round of multiplex PCR, after which size selection and purification were carried out. Paired-end sequencing of the libraries was performed with 100 bp reads on an Illumina HiSeq2000. On the authors' methods: SOAPnuke was used to process the raw data, throwing out any read that contained adapters or uncalled bases, had a mean Phred below 15, or lacked an exact constant-primer or identifier match. COPE v1.2.5 was used to merge the high-quality paired reads, and each unique nucleotide sequence was defined as a clonotype. Clonotypes were aligned to IMGT TRBV, TRBD and TRBJ reference segments using MiTCR v1.1. The analysis was restricted to V-J combinations with a frequency above 0.0001, which together covered 99.2% of the repertoires. The TCS score was defined as the ratio of F50 (clonal expansion) to E x V (chaos), calculated using BLOSUM62-based TCRdist between CDR3 peptides within each V-J. Welch's t-statistics and random forest reduced around 550 V-J features to 10 to 15, which were used in a naive Bayes classifier (R e1071). TCRdb reprocessing: public reads trimmed at Q25 with fastp, clones called with MiXCR, in-frame beta chains kept. Rows are combined by CDR3 protein, so each entry shows the most common genes and DNA. These V and J calls rely on TCRdb rather than the paper's analysis. The sample records 300,000 to 450,000 distinct CDR3 sequences, more than 11% of which are singletons. The ten largest clones take up approximately 9.9% of the sample.

The paper's findings and limits, for the study overall: Sample size was not statistically predetermined, and blinding of investigators to group allocation was not performed. In validation, progression to ophthalmopathy was predicted by the model with 65% to 71% sensitivity and roughly 76% specificity, a median of roughly 6 months before onset. Most expanded thyroid clonotypes (frequency above 0.001) were also found in blood, which suggests that blood repertoires may mirror thyroid immune responses. A 13 V-J signature model separated ophthalmopathy from stable hyperthyroidism, with 87.88% sensitivity and roughly 82% specificity in cross-validation and 80%/75% in testing.

The clonotype comes from an older woman with Graves' hyperthyroidism. The sequencing sample was made of blood. The rearranged segments are TRBV5-5 and TRBJ2-3; 9 of the junction bases match TRBD2. The sequence in DNA is TGTGCCAGCAGCTTGCCTAGCGGGGACACAGATACGCAGTATTTT. Translation gives CASSLPSGDTDTQYF.